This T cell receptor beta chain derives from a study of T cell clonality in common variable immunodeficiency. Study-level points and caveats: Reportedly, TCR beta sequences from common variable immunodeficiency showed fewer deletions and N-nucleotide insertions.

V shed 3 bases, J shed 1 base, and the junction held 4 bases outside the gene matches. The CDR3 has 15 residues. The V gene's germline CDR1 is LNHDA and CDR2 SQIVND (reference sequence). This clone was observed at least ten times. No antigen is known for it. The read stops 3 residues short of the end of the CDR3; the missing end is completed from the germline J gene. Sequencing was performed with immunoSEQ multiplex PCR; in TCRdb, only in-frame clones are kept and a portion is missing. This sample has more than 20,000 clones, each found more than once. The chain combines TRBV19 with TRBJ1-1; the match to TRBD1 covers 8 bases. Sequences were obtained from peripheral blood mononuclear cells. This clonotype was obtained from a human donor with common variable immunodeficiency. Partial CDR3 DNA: TGTGCCAGTAGTATCATCACAGGGGGGAACACTGAA. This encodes CASSIITGGNTE. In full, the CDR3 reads CASSIITGGNTEAFF. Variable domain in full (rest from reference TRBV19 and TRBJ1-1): DGGITQSPKYLFRKEGQNVTLSCEQNLNHDAMYWYRQDPGQGLRLIYYSQIVNDFQKGDIAEGYSVSREKKESFPLTVTSAQKNPTAFYLCASSIITGGNTEAFFGQGTRLTVV.